Each of the 23 T cell receptor beta chains below was sequenced from the same sample in a study of memory B cells and T cells in multiple sclerosis. After stimulus-free culture, autoproliferating CFSE-dim and non-proliferating CFSE-high T cells were sequenced separately. Cultures began with roughly 49 million CFSE-labeled PBMCs, unstimulated for 7 days, with replicate wells pooled. Clones were sequenced by immunoSEQ multiplex PCR, and TCRdb holds only the in-frame ones, with some missing. The sample lists 35,000 to 55,000 clones; about four fifths were seen once. Their antigens remain unidentified. The sequencing input was PBMCs from blood kept in culture. The receptors here all came from a human donor with multiple sclerosis.

The chain is built from TRBV9 and TRBJ1-3, with no clear D. Germline lookup yields CDR1 SGDLS and CDR2 YYNGEE. Trimming cost V 4 bases and J 0 bases, with 14 bases left between them. The CDR3 loop spans 16 amino acids. DNA for the CDR3: TGTGCCAGCAGCCCGAATGAGGGTTACTCTGGAAACACCATATATTTT. This gives the protein CASSPNEGYSGNTIYF.

V is TRBV4-1 and J is TRBJ1-1; 9 nucleotides line up with TRBD1. The germline CDR1 and CDR2 sequences are MGHRA and YSYEKL. V trimming: 4 bases; J trimming: 7 bases; junction bases outside the gene matches: 13. This CDR3 comprises 16 residues. As DNA, the CDR3 is TGCGCCAGCAGCCGGTCCGGGACAGGGTTCGAGTTTGAAGCTTTCTTT. This sequence encodes CASSRSGTGFEFEAFF.

The V gene is TRBV19, the J gene TRBJ1-2, with a weak D call TRBD1 (5 bases). CDR3 length: 13 residues. V lost 3 bases, J lost 4 bases, and 9 bases lay in between. The germline gives CDR1 LNHDA, CDR2 SQIVND (reference sequence). The CDR3 spells CASSIVGGYGYTF. The DNA for the CDR3 is TGTGCCAGTAGTATTGTGGGGGGCTATGGCTACACCTTC.

This rearrangement joins TRBV5-6 to TRBJ2-5, with 8 bases that match TRBD1. V trimming: 4 bases; J trimming: 5 bases; junction bases outside the gene matches: 13. Germline values: CDR1 SGHDT, CDR2 YYEEEE. This CDR3 comprises 16 residues. Here the CDR3 DNA reads TGTGCCAGCAGCACGGGGACAGGCCGAGTTTGGGAGACCCAGTACTTC. Residues: CASSTGTGRVWETQYF.

The V gene is TRBV19, the J gene TRBJ2-7, with 8 bases that match TRBD2. Trimming removed 6 bases from V and 6 bases from J; junction bases left unmatched: 10. CDR1 LNHDA and CDR2 SQIVND come from the germline V gene (reference sequence). This CDR3 is 14 amino acids long. CDR3 sequence: CASSPSTAGAEQYF. In nucleotides, the CDR3 is TGTGCCAGTAGCCCATCTACAGCGGGGGCCGAGCAGTACTTC.

The chain couples TRBV7-9 to TRBJ2-5, with 12 nucleotides matching TRBD2. The germline gives CDR1 SEHNR, CDR2 FQNEAQ (reference sequence). J lost 2 bases, V lost 6 bases, and 7 bases had no gene match. The CDR3 loop spans 16 amino acids. For the CDR3, the DNA is TGTGCCAGCAGTCCAACCGGGACTAGCGGGCAAGAGACCCAGTACTTC. This gives the protein CASSPTGTSGQETQYF.

The J gene is TRBJ2-3, the V gene TRBV9, with D possibly being TRBD1 or TRBD2 (6 bases each). Germline CDR1 is SGDLS and CDR2 is YYNGEE. There are 15 residues in the CDR3. V lost 0 bases and J lost 3, with 11 bases in between. CDR3 sequence reads: CASSVEGGWTDTQYF. CDR3 nucleotide sequence: TGTGCCAGCAGCGTAGAGGGGGGCTGGACAGATACGCAGTATTTT.

This clone was recorded a few times. The chain couples TRBV18 to TRBJ2-7, with unresolved D. Germline-derived CDR1 and CDR2 are KGHSH and LQKENI. Between the trimmed V and J ends, which lost 5 bases and 0 bases, there was a span of 8 bases. The CDR3 runs to 13 residues. In nucleotides, the CDR3 is TGTGCCAGCTCATCTCGTCTCTCCTACGAGCAGTACTTC. It translates to CASSSRLSYEQYF.

The chain uses TRBV29-1 and TRBJ2-5, with D maybe TRBD1 (6 bases). V was pared by 8 bases and J by 3 bases, with 19 bases between. Germline loops: CDR1 SQVTM, CDR2 ANQGSEA. The CDR3 sequence is 14 residues long. The CDR3 is CSTTGRYPEETQYF. The CDR3 region has the DNA TGCAGCACAACAGGGCGCTACCCGGAAGAGACCCAGTACTTC.

The chain uses TRBV5-6 and TRBJ1-1, with D tentatively TRBD1 (5 bases). CDR1 and CDR2 from the germline V gene are SGHDT and YYEEEE. The CDR3 consists of 16 residues. V lost 2 bases to trimming and J lost 0 bases, with 14 bases between them. CDR3 nucleotide sequence: TGTGCCAGCAGCTTAGCAGGGTTCGAGATGAACACTGAAGCTTTCTTT. Its translation: CASSLAGFEMNTEAFF.

In its sample, this clone is medium-sized. The CDR3 loop reads CASSQTPGGGRGYTF. DNA of the CDR3: TGCGCCAGCAGCCAGACCCCAGGGGGCGGGAGAGGCTACACCTTC. This chain connects TRBV4-1 to TRBJ1-2; 8 positions agree with TRBD1. Looked up from germline, CDR1 is MGHRA and CDR2 is YSYEKL. This CDR3 contains 15 residues. With V trimmed by 3 bases and J by 8 bases, 11 bases remained unmatched.

V and J are TRBV15 and TRBJ1-2; maybe TRBD1 (5 bases). V lost 0 bases and J lost 7, with 9 bases in between. CDR3 length: 13 residues. Germline V gene data show CDR1 as LNHNV and CDR2 as YYDKDF (reference sequence). Written as DNA, the CDR3 is TGTGCCACCAGCAGAGATGTTGGGGCTGGCTACACCTTC. This sequence encodes CATSRDVGAGYTF.

For this clone: Its ends do not fully match the called genes, so a read error is possible. CDR3 in DNA: TGTGCCACCAGCCGAGAGTCCGGGGTTGGGGAGTATGGCTACACCTTC. Its protein product is CATSRESGVGEYGYTF. This chain joins TRBV15 and TRBJ1-2; D remains unclear. The CDR3 spans 16 residues. CDR1 and CDR2 from the germline V gene are LNHNV and YYDKDF (reference sequence).

The chain combines TRBV9 with TRBJ1-4; D perhaps matches TRBD1 (5 bases). Germline values: CDR1 SGDLS, CDR2 YYNGEE. This CDR3 has 16 amino acids. Trimming removed 0 bases at V and 5 bases at J, with 14 bases between. The CDR3 DNA sequence: TGTGCCAGCAGCGTAGGTTTGGGGACTGGGAATGAAAAACTGTTTTTT. It translates to CASSVGLGTGNEKLFF.

This clone was detected only once. V gene TRBV6-6 combines with J gene TRBJ2-7, with D perhaps assigned TRBD1 or TRBD2 (5 bases each). CDR3 length equals 12 residues. The germline V gene has CDR1 MNHNY and CDR2 SVGAGI (reference sequence). The V and J ends lost 5 bases and 2 bases respectively, with 7 bases between them. The CDR3 sequence: CASSEGTYEQYF. CDR3 DNA: TGTGCCAGCAGTGAGGGGACCTACGAGCAGTACTTC.

The rearrangement joins TRBV5-5 to TRBJ2-7; perhaps TRBD1 as D (5 bases). CDR1 SGHKS and CDR2 YYEKEE come from the germline V gene (reference sequence). With 0 bases removed from V and 0 bases from J, the gap between germline ends came to 10 bases. The CDR3 runs to 15 residues. For the CDR3, the DNA is TGTGCCAGCAGCTTGGGACAGTCGAGCTCCTACGAGCAGTACTTC. Its protein is CASSLGQSSSYEQYF.

The chain joins TRBV4-3 to TRBJ1-6, with D possibly being TRBD1 (6 bases). V was cut by 0 bases and J by 6 bases, with 12 bases left in between. Germline-derived CDR1 and CDR2 are LGHNA and YSLEER. This CDR3 has 16 amino acids. The CDR3 region has the DNA TGCGCCAGCAGCCAAGATAGGGGGACATTTAATTCACCCCTCCACTTT. Translated, it gives CASSQDRGTFNSPLHF.

This clone was recorded once. The V and J genes are TRBV27 and TRBJ2-1; D may match TRBD1 or TRBD2 (5 bases each). Germline CDR1 is MNHEY and CDR2 is SMNVEV (reference sequence). CDR3 length: 18 amino acids. V lost 5 bases and J 6 bases, leaving 26 bases between the germline ends. In nucleotides, the CDR3 is TGTGCCAGCAGTCTCCGACCCCGCGGCAGGGCGGGTGGCAATGAGCAGTTCTTC. Its protein is CASSLRPRGRAGGNEQFF.

The chain links TRBV27 to TRBJ1-1; TRBD1 is a possible D gene (5 bases). Germline-derived CDR1 and CDR2 are MNHEY and SMNVEV (reference sequence). Trimming left V 5 bases short and J 3 bases short, with 13 bases between. CDR3 length equals 14 residues. CDR3 nucleotides: TGTGCCAGCAGTCCGCAGGGTATAGACACTGAAGCTTTCTTT. Protein sequence: CASSPQGIDTEAFF.

V usage is TRBV6-5 and J usage is TRBJ2-6; the D is unclear. This CDR3 region has 13 residues. V was cut by 11 bases and J by 1 base, with 9 bases left in between. Per the germline V gene, CDR1 is MNHEY and CDR2 is SVGAGI. DNA for the CDR3: TGTGCCGTCGCGACATCTGGGGCCAACGTCCTGACTTTC. Its protein is CAVATSGANVLTF.

V usage is TRBV5-1 and J usage is TRBJ1-5; tentative D call: TRBD1 (5 bases). The CDR3 is 14 amino acids. Deletions cut 0 bases from V and 5 bases from J, with 9 bases between. Germline assignment: CDR1 SGHRS and CDR2 YFSETQ. DNA of the CDR3: TGCGCCAGCAGCTTGGCCCCGGGGGATCAGCCCCAGCATTTT. Translated: CASSLAPGDQPQHF.

DNA for the CDR3: TGTGCCAGCAGTTACTCGCGGGGCGGCTATGGCTACACCTTC. Its protein is CASSYSRGGYGYTF. This sequence joins TRBV6-5 and TRBJ1-2, with a possible D match to TRBD1 (5 bases). Germline CDR1 and CDR2: MNHEY and SVGAGI. CDR3 length: 14 residues. Between the trimmed V and J ends, which lost 0 bases and 4 bases, there was a span of 9 bases.

The chain recombines TRBV30 with TRBJ1-5; D gene uncertain. CDR1 is GTSNPN and CDR2 is SVGIG in the germline V gene (reference sequence). The CDR3 has 16 residues. Trimming took 5 bases from V and 0 from J, leaving 17 bases between them. In DNA form, the CDR3 reads TGTGCCTGGGGGAGGCAGGACTCACATAGCAATCAGCCCCAGCATTTT. It yields the protein CAWGRQDSHSNQPQHF.